The 29 T cell receptor beta chains listed next were all sequenced from one sample in a study of response to subunit inactivated influenza vaccine. TCRdb processed the RT-PCR reads anew with MiXCR; each CDR3 protein has one entry. The sample shows about 540,000 distinct CDR3 sequences, roughly a quarter of them seen only once. The same data also contributed to another study, on T cells expressing NK-cell markers. From that paper: 5'RACE template switching built TCR beta cDNA with unique molecular identifiers.

The material was CD4+ T cells sorted from PBMCs, obtained 11 to 12 days after vaccination. These receptors were obtained from a man aged 45-60 years who received an inactivated influenza vaccine.

The chain uses TRBV5-6 and TRBJ2-2, with 7 bases fitting TRBD1. The ends lost 3 bases at V and 4 bases at J; junction bases unmatched: 9. The length of the CDR3 is 16 residues. In germline, CDR1 is SGHDT, CDR2 YYEEEE. CDR3 sequence (DNA): TGTGCCAGCAGCTCCCCCGGGACAGAACGCACCGGGGAGCTGTTTTTT. Encoded protein: CASSSPGTERTGELFF.

The gene calls are TRBV20-1 and TRBJ1-6, with D uncertain. This CDR3 is 10 amino acids long. The ends were cut back, 0 bases at V and 10 bases at J, with 1 base in the middle. Germline CDR1 DFQATT, CDR2 SNEGSKA (reference sequence). Written as DNA, the CDR3 is TGCAGTGCTAGAGACTCACCCCTCCACTTT. It codes for CSARDSPLHF.

The chain couples TRBV20-1 to TRBJ2-7, with TRBD1 matching 8 bases. The CDR3 runs 16 residues. J lost 4 bases, V lost 7 bases, and 18 bases had no gene match. Germline assignment: CDR1 DFQATT and CDR2 SNEGSKA (reference sequence). The CDR3 DNA sequence: TGCAGTGTTGGCCCTCCCCGCGACAGGGGAAGGTACGAGCAGTACTTC. Protein sequence: CSVGPPRDRGRYEQYF.

The sample holds many counts of this clonotype. The CDR3 is CASSSRQGAAEAFF. The CDR3 nucleotides read TGTGCCAGCAGCTCGCGACAGGGGGCGGCTGAAGCTTTCTTT. V is TRBV7-3 and J is TRBJ1-1, with 10 bases matching TRBD1. Trimming took 4 bases from V and 6 from J; bases not matched to a gene: 5. The CDR3 loop spans 14 amino acids. Germline V lookup: CDR1 SGHTA, CDR2 FQGTGA.

This rearrangement joins TRBV30 to TRBJ2-5, with D perhaps assigned TRBD1 or TRBD2 (5 bases each). CDR1 and CDR2 (germline): GTSNPN, SVGIG (reference sequence). Trimming shortened V by 4 bases and J by 7 bases, and 10 bases separated the two germline ends. This CDR3 is built from 11 residues. CDR3 sequence reads: CAWTGGTTQYF. For the CDR3, the DNA is TGTGCCTGGACTGGGGGAACGACCCAGTACTTC.

This clonotype showed up just a few times. The gene calls are TRBV20-1 and TRBJ2-5, with a tentative D call TRBD2 (5 bases). V lost 0 bases to trimming and J lost 1 base, with 15 bases between them. The CDR3 is 16 residues long. The germline V gene has CDR1 DFQATT and CDR2 SNEGSKA (reference sequence). DNA of the CDR3: TGCAGTGCTAGAGACCTGGGTTCGGGGTCCCAAGAGACCCAGTACTTC. Translation gives CSARDLGSGSQETQYF.

This clonotype was detected ten times or more. This sequence joins TRBV13 and TRBJ1-1; no firm D call. Germline V gives CDR1 PRHDT, CDR2 FYEKMQ (reference sequence). The CDR3 is made up of 19 amino acids. The V and J ends lost 4 bases and 2 bases respectively, with 26 bases between them. This chain's CDR3 is CASSSSRPVSAGSNTEAFF. CDR3 nucleotide sequence: TGTGCCAGCAGCTCCTCTAGGCCAGTCTCTGCGGGGTCAAACACTGAAGCTTTCTTT.

Only a few counts were recorded for this clonotype. The chain combines TRBV18 with TRBJ2-3; the D gene is possibly TRBD2 (5 bases). The CDR3 contains 15 residues. Trimming cost V 4 bases and J 0 bases, with 11 bases left between them. Germline V gives CDR1 KGHSH, CDR2 LQKENI. The CDR3 nucleotides are TGTGCCAGCTCACTAATTTGGGAGAGCACAGATACGCAGTATTTT. Its translation: CASSLIWESTDTQYF.

This clonotype was picked up a small number of times. The chain joins TRBV7-2 to TRBJ2-1; D is uncertain. Trimming removed 4 bases at V and 7 bases at J, with 14 bases between. CDR1 SGHTA and CDR2 FQGNSA come from the germline V gene. The CDR3 has 14 amino acids. In DNA form, the CDR3 reads TGTGCCAGCAGCTGGACGGGCGTCGGGAATGAGCAGTTCTTC. Encoded protein: CASSWTGVGNEQFF.

In its sample, this clonotype was seen many times. The rearrangement joins TRBV29-1 to TRBJ2-3; D assignment may be TRBD1 or TRBD2 (6 bases each). The CDR3 runs 13 residues. Trimming left V 3 bases short and J 6 bases short, with 13 bases between. The germline V gene encodes CDR1 SQVTM and CDR2 ANQGSEA. CDR3 bases: TGCAGCGTTGATGTAGGGGGGCGTGATACGCAGTATTTT. Amino acid sequence: CSVDVGGRDTQYF.

This clonotype was detected a few times. The chain uses TRBV5-1 and TRBJ2-3; D is unresolved. The CDR3 extends over 14 amino acids. Trimming removed 4 bases at V and 1 base at J, with 10 bases between. The germline gives CDR1 SGHRS, CDR2 YFSETQ. The CDR3 DNA is TGCGCCAGCAGCCCCCCGCCGGGCACAGATACGCAGTATTTT. This sequence encodes CASSPPPGTDTQYF.

This clonotype showed up just a few times. This chain joins TRBV3-1 and TRBJ2-7; the D gene is possibly TRBD2 (6 bases). The CDR3 runs to 15 residues. CDR1 is LGHDT and CDR2 is YNNKEL in the germline V gene (reference sequence). With 1 base removed from V and 2 bases from J, the gap between germline ends came to 12 bases. This CDR3 is CASSQAGTATYEQYF. CDR3 coding DNA: TGTGCCAGCAGCCAAGCCGGGACTGCAACCTACGAGCAGTACTTC.

The CDR3 is CAISESYVSTDTQYF. The DNA for the CDR3 is TGTGCCATCAGTGAGTCCTACGTAAGCACAGATACGCAGTATTTT. The chain uses TRBV10-3 and TRBJ2-3; D unresolved. The germline V gene encodes CDR1 ENHRY and CDR2 SYGVKD. CDR3 length: 15 amino acids. The ends were cut back, 0 bases at V and 0 bases at J, with 7 bases in the middle.

This clonotype was recorded a few times. The chain recombines TRBV5-1 with TRBJ1-1; D remains unclear. Between the trimmed V and J ends, which lost 2 bases and 0 bases, there was a span of 8 bases. CDR1 SGHRS and CDR2 YFSETQ come from the germline V gene. The CDR3 extends over 14 amino acids. The CDR3 DNA reads as TGCGCCAGCAGCTTCAAGGGCGTGAACACTGAAGCTTTCTTT. Translating gives CASSFKGVNTEAFF.

The V and J genes are TRBV6-1 and TRBJ2-7; 11 bases map to TRBD2. Per germline, CDR1 MNHNS and CDR2 SASEGT. The CDR3 spans 16 residues. The V and J ends lost 6 bases and 3 bases, in that order; junction bases with no gene match: 10. In nucleotides, the CDR3 is TGTGCCAGCAGCCGACTGGGGACTAGCGGAAGCTACGAGCAGTACTTC. Translation gives CASSRLGTSGSYEQYF.

The chain uses TRBV6-2 or TRBV6-3 and TRBJ2-7; 7 bases line up with TRBD2. The germline CDR1 and CDR2 sequences are MNHEY and SVGEGT. The CDR3 length is 13 residues. The J segment lost 6 bases and the V segment lost 10 bases, leaving 12 bases of the junction unmatched. The CDR3 DNA reads as TGTGCCATCTCACGCGGGAGAGTCGTCGAGCAGTACTTC. This gives the protein CAISRGRVVEQYF.

V gene TRBV11-1 combines with J gene TRBJ2-3; D not certain. This CDR3 is built from 12 residues. V lost 6 bases and J 4 bases, leaving 8 bases between the germline ends. CDR1 is SGHAT and CDR2 is FQDESV in the germline V gene (reference sequence). The CDR3 nucleotides read TGTGCCAGCAGTCCTAATCCAGATACGCAGTATTTT. It translates to CASSPNPDTQYF.

This clonotype was counted a few times. The rearrangement uses TRBV6-5 and TRBJ1-1, with D uncertain. The CDR3 totals 13 residues. CDR1 and CDR2 from the germline V gene are MNHEY and SVGAGI. V shed 4 bases and J shed 8 bases, with 14 bases lying between them. As DNA, the CDR3 is TGTGCCAGCAGTTCCGCCCGGGCCCAGGAAGCTTTCTTT. Protein product: CASSSARAQEAFF.

About this clonotype itself: At one of its ends the junction is not consistent with the germline gene, which may arise from a read error. The CDR3: CSARDSGTGNTEAFF. The CDR3, as DNA: TGCAGTGCTCGAGACTCCGGGACAGGGAACACTGAAGCTTTCTTT. The rearrangement joins TRBV20-1 to TRBJ1-1, with 8 nucleotides matching TRBD1. The V gene's germline CDR1 is DFQATT and CDR2 SNEGSKA (reference sequence). The CDR3 sequence is 15 residues long.

This clonotype has more than one count but fewer than ten. The chain uses TRBV7-2 and TRBJ2-5; no clear D gene. This CDR3 spans 13 amino acids. Trimming took 11 bases from V and 4 from J, leaving 17 bases between them. Per germline, CDR1 SGHTA and CDR2 FQGNSA. CDR3 loop: CASSLGPLETQYF. The CDR3 nucleotides are TGTGCCTCAAGCTTAGGGCCGTTAGAGACCCAGTACTTC.

The chain has TRBV24-1 and TRBJ2-3; perhaps TRBD1 as D (5 bases). CDR1 is KGHDR and CDR2 is SFDVKD in the germline V gene. The length of the CDR3 is 13 residues. Trimming shortened V by 9 bases and J by 0 bases, and 9 bases separated the two germline ends. The CDR3 nucleotides read TGTGCCACCGCGCAGGGCAGCACAGATACGCAGTATTTT. Its protein is CATAQGSTDTQYF.

The sample holds a few counts of this clonotype. The chain combines TRBV4-2 with TRBJ2-7; possibly TRBD2 for D (6 bases). V lost 0 bases and J lost 0, with 15 bases in between. The CDR3 covers 17 residues. CDR1 is LGHNA and CDR2 is YNFKEQ in the germline V gene. The CDR3 reads CASSQELTSLSSYEQYF. CDR3 DNA sequence: TGTGCCAGCAGCCAAGAGTTGACTAGTCTGAGCTCCTACGAGCAGTACTTC.

This chain links TRBV11-2 with TRBJ2-5; no firm D call. The germline V gene encodes CDR1 SGHAT and CDR2 FQNNGV. V lost 4 bases to trimming and J lost 2 bases, with 11 bases between them. This CDR3 is built from 14 residues. CDR3: CASSSLAFQETQYF. CDR3 in DNA: TGTGCCAGCAGCTCACTGGCGTTTCAAGAGACCCAGTACTTC.

This chain connects TRBV5-1 to TRBJ2-1; TRBD2 is a possible D gene (6 bases). This CDR3 is built from 14 residues. V lost 4 bases and J lost 2, with 10 bases in between. From germline, CDR1 is SGHRS and CDR2 YFSETQ. DNA for the CDR3: TGCGCCAGCAGCCGACTAGAAGCCTACAATGAGCAGTTCTTC. Protein: CASSRLEAYNEQFF.

The rearrangement links TRBV27 to TRBJ2-7, with 11 bases identical to TRBD2. The CDR3 is 20 amino acids. Germline V CDR1 and CDR2: MNHEY, SMNVEV (reference sequence). J lost 2 bases, V lost 6 bases, and 21 bases had no gene match. The CDR3 region has the DNA TGTGCCAGCAGAGACCTAGCATTTAGCGGGAGGGCCGGTCTGGCCTACGAGCAGTACTTC. Translating gives CASRDLAFSGRAGLAYEQYF.

The DNA for the CDR3 is TGCGCCAGCAGCCTGGATAGGGGGCATTATCTGAACTATGGCTACACCTTC. This gives the protein CASSLDRGHYLNYGYTF. The chain is built from TRBV5-1 and TRBJ1-2; 7 nucleotides match TRBD1. This CDR3 is built from 17 residues. V lost 4 bases, J lost 2 bases, and 14 bases stayed unmatched. CDR1 and CDR2 from the germline V gene are SGHRS and YFSETQ.

V gene TRBV11-2 combines with J gene TRBJ2-5; 7 bases agree with TRBD1. In germline, CDR1 is SGHAT, CDR2 FQNNGV. Unmatched junction bases numbered 7, after V lost 5 bases and J lost 1 base. The CDR3 loop spans 15 amino acids. CDR3 in amino acids: CASSLLQGPQETQYF. The CDR3 region has the DNA TGTGCCAGCAGCCTTCTACAGGGGCCCCAAGAGACCCAGTACTTC.

The V call is TRBV6-2 or TRBV6-3, the J call TRBJ1-1, with 8 bases that match TRBD1. Per the germline V gene, CDR1 is MNHEY and CDR2 is SVGEGT. The CDR3 is 16 residues long. Germline trimming cut 4 bases from V and 0 bases from J; bases unmatched to any gene: 7. CDR3 region: CASSWQPGQVNTEAFF. The CDR3 bases are TGTGCCAGCAGTTGGCAACCGGGACAGGTGAACACTGAAGCTTTCTTT.

This clonotype was seen a few times. This chain connects TRBV6-2 or TRBV6-3 to TRBJ1-1, with 7 bases fitting TRBD1. The CDR3 runs to 16 residues. Per the germline V gene, CDR1 is MNHEY and CDR2 is SVGEGT. J lost 7 bases, V lost 6 bases, and 17 bases had no gene match. In DNA, the CDR3 is TGTGCCAGCAGACACACTCCCTGGACAGGCCCGGGTGAAGCTTTCTTT. Its translation is CASRHTPWTGPGEAFF.